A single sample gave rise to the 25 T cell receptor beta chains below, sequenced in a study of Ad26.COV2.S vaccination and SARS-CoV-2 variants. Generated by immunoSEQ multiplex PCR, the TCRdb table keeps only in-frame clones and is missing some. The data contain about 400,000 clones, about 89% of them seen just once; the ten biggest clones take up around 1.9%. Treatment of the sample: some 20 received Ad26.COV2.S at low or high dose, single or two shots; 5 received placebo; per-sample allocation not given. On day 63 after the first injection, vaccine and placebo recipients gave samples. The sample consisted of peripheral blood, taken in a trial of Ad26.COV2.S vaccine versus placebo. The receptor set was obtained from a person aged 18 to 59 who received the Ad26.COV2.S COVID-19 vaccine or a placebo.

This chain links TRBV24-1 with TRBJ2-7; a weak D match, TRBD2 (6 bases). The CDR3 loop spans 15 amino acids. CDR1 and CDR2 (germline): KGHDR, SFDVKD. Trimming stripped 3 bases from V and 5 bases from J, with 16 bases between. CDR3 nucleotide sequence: TGTGCCACCAGTGATCCGCGACGCGGGGCTGACGAGCAGTACTTC. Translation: CATSDPRRGADEQYF.

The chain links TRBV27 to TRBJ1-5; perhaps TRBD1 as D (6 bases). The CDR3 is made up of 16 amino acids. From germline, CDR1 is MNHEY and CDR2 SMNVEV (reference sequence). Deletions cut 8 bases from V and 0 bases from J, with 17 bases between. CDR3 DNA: TGTGCCAGCCGTGGTTGGGGAGGGGGTAGCAATCAGCCCCAGCATTTT. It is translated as CASRGWGGGSNQPQHF.

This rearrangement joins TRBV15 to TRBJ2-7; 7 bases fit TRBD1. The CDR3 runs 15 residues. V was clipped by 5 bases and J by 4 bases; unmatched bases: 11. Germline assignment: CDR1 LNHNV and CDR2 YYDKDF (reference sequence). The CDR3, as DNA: TGTGCCACCAGCGAAAGACAGGGTAAATATTACGAGCAGTACTTC. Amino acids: CATSERQGKYYEQYF.

CDR3 bases: TGTGCCAGCAGTTCGTGGACTAGCGGGATAGGGCGAAACATTCAGTACTTC. Translating gives CASSSWTSGIGRNIQYF. The chain recombines TRBV28 with TRBJ2-4; 12 bases are a match to TRBD2. V lost 4 bases, J lost 6 bases, and 10 bases stayed unmatched. Germline V lookup: CDR1 MDHEN, CDR2 SYDVKM. The CDR3 consists of 17 residues.

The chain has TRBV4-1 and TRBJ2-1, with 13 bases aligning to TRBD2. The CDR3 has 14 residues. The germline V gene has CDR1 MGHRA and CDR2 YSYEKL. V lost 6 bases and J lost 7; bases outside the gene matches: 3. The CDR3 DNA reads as TGCGCCAGCAGACCGACTAGCGGGAGGAATGAGCAGTTCTTC. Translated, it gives CASRPTSGRNEQFF.

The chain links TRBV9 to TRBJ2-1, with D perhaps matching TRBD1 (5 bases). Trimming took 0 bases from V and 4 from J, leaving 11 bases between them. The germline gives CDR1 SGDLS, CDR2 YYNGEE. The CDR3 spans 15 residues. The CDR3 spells CASSVAGPLYNEQFF. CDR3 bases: TGTGCCAGCAGCGTAGCAGGGCCTTTATACAATGAGCAGTTCTTC.

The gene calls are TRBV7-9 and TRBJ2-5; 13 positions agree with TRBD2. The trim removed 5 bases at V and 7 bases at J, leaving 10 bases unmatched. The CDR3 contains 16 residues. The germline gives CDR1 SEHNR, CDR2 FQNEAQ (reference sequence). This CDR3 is CASSPGTSGAHATQYF. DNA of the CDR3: TGTGCCAGCAGCCCCGGGACTAGCGGGGCCCACGCGACCCAGTACTTC.

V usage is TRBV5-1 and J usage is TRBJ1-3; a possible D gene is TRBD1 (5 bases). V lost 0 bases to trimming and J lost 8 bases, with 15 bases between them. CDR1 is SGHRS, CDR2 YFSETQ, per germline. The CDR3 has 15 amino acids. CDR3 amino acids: CASSLGSGPQYTIYF. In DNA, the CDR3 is TGCGCCAGCAGCTTGGGCTCGGGGCCTCAATACACCATATATTTT.

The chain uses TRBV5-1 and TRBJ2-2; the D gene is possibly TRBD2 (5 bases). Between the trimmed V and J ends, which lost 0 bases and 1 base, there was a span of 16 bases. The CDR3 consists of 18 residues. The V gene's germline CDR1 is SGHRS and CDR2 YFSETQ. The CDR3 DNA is TGCGCCAGCAGCTTGGTTTCGGGGTCCTTCATGAACACCGGGGAGCTGTTTTTT. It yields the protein CASSLVSGSFMNTGELFF. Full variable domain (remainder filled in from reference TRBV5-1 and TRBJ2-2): KAGVTQTPRYLIKTRGQQVTLSCSPISGHRSVSWYQQTPGQGLQFLFEYFSETQRNKGNFPGRFSGRQFSNSRSEMNVSTLELGDSALYLCASSLVSGSFMNTGELFFGEGSRLTVL.

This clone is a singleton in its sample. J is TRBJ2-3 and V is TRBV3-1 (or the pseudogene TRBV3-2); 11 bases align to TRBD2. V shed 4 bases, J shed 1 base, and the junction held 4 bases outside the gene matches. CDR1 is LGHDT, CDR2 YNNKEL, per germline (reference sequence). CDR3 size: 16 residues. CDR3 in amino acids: CASSLGTSGGTDTQYF. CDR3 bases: TGTGCCAGCAGCCTCGGGACTAGCGGCGGCACAGATACGCAGTATTTT.

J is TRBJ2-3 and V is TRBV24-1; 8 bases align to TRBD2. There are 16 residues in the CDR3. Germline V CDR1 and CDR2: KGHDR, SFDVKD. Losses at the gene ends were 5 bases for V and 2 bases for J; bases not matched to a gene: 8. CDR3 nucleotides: TGTGCCACCAGTGGATCGGGAGGGCCGGACACAGATACGCAGTATTTT. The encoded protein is CATSGSGGPDTDTQYF.

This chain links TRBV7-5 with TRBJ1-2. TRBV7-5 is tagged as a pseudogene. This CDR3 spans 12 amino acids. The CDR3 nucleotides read TGTGTCAGAAGCTTAGAAGAAGATGGCTACACCTTC. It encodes CVRSLEEDGYTF.

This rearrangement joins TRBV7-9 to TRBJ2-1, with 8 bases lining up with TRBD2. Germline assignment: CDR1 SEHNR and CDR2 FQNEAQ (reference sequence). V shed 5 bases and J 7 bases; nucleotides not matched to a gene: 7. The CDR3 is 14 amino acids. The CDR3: CASSLLAGQNEQFF. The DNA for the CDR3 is TGTGCCAGCAGCCTTCTAGCGGGCCAAAATGAGCAGTTCTTC.

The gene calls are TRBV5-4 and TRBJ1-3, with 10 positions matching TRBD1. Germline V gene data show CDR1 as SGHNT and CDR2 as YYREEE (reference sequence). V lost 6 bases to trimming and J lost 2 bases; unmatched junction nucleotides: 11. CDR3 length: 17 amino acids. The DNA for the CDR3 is TGTGCCAGCACCTCAATCCGGGGGACAGGGGCTGGAAACACCATATATTTT. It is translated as CASTSIRGTGAGNTIYF.

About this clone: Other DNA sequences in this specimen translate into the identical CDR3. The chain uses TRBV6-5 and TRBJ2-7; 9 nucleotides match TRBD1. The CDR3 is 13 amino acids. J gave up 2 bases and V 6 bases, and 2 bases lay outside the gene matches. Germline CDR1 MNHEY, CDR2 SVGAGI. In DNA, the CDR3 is TGTGCCAGCAGCCGGACAGGGGCCTACGAGCAGTACTTC. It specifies CASSRTGAYEQYF.

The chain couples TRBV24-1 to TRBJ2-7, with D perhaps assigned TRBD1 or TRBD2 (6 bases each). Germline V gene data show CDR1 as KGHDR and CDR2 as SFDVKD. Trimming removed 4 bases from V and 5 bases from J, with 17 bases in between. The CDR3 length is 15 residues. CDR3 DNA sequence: TGTGCCACCAGTGACCAAAAAAGGGGGGCGGACGAGCAGTACTTC. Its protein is CATSDQKRGADEQYF.

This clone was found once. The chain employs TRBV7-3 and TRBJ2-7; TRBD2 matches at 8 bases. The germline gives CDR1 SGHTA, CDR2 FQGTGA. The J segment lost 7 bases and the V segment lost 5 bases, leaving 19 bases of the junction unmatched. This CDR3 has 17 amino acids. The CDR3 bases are TGTGCCAGCAGCCCGTCCGGCGGGGGGCTTAGGGCCCGGGAGCAGTACTTC. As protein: CASSPSGGGLRAREQYF. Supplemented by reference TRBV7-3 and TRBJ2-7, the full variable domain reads GAGVSQTPSNKVTEKGKYVELRCDPISGHTALYWYRQSLGQGPEFLIYFQGTGAADDSGLPNDRFFAVRPEGSVSTLKIQRTERGDSAVYLCASSPSGGGLRAREQYFGPGTRLTVT.

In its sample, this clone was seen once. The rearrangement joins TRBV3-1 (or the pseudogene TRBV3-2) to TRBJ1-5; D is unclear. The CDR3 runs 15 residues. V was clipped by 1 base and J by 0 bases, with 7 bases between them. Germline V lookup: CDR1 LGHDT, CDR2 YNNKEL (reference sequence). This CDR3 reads CASSQGGTSNQPQHF. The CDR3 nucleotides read TGTGCCAGCAGCCAAGGGGGAACTAGCAATCAGCCCCAGCATTTT.

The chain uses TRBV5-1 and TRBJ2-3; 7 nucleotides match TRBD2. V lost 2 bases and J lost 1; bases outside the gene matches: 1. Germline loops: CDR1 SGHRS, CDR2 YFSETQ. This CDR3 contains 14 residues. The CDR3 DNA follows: TGCGCCAGCAGCTTCAGCGGGGGCACAGATACGCAGTATTTT. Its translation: CASSFSGGTDTQYF.

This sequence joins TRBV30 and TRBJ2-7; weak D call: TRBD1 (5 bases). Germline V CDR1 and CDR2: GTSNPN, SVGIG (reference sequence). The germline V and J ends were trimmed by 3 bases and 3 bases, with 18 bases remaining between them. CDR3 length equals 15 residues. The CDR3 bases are TGTGCCTGGAGCCAAGGCGACAGTAGTTTCTACGAGCAGTACTTC. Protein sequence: CAWSQGDSSFYEQYF. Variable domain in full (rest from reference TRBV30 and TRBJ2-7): SQTIHQWPATLVQPVGSPLSLECTVEGTSNPNLYWYRQAAGRGLQLLFYSVGIGQISSEVPQNLSASRPQDRQFILSSKKLLLSDSGFYLCAWSQGDSSFYEQYFGPGTRLTVT.

The CDR3 nucleotides read TGTGCCAGCAGCCCCTGGACTAGCGGGGCCTACAATGAGCAGTTCTTC. Translation gives CASSPWTSGAYNEQFF. This chain connects TRBV9 to TRBJ2-1, with 12 bases aligning to TRBD2. V lost 4 bases to trimming and J lost 2 bases; unmatched junction nucleotides: 4. Germline CDR1 and CDR2: SGDLS and YYNGEE. The CDR3 is made up of 16 amino acids.

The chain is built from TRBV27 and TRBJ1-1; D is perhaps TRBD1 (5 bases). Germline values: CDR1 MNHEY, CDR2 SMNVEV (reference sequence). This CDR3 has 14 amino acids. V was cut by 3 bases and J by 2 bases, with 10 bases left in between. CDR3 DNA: TGTGCCAGCAGTTTTACGGGGGTCAACACTGAAGCTTTCTTT. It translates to CASSFTGVNTEAFF.

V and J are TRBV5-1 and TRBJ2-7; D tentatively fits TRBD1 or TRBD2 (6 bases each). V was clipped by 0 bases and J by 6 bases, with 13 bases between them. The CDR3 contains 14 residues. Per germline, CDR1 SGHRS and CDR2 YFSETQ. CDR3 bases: TGCGCCAGCAGCTTGGTGGTTGGAGGGGGCGAGCAGTACTTC. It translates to CASSLVVGGGEQYF.

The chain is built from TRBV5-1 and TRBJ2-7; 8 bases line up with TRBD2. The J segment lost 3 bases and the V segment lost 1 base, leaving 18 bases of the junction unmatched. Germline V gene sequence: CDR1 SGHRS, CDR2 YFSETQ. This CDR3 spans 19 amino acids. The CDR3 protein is CASSLNDAPFAGGFYEQYF. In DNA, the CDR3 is TGCGCCAGCAGCTTGAATGATGCCCCGTTTGCGGGAGGATTCTACGAGCAGTACTTC.

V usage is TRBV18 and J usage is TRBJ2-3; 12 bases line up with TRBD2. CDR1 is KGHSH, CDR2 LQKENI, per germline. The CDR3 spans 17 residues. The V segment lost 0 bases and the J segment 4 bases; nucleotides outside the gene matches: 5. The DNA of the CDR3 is TGTGCCAGCTCACCACCACGACTAGCGGGAGCCTCAGATACGCAGTATTTT. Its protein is CASSPPRLAGASDTQYF.